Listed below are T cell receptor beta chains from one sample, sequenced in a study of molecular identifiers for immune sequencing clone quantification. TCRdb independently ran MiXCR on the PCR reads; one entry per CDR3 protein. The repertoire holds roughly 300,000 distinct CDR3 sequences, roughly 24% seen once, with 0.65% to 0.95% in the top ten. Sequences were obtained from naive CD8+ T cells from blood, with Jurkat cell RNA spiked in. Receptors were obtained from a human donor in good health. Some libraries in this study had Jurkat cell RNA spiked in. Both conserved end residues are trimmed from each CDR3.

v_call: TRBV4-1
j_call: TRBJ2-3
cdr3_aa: ASSQVGGGLDTDTQY

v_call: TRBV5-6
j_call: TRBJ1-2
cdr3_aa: ASSLQGYGYGYT

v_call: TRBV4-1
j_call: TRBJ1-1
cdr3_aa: ASSQDGQGATEAF

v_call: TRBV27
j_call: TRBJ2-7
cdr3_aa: ASSLVARGDYEQY

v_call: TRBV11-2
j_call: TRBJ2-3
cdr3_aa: ASSSSRLETDTQY

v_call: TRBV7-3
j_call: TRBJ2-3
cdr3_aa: ASSPGLVFSDTQY

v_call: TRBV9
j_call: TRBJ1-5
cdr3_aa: ASSVGFSLNQPQH

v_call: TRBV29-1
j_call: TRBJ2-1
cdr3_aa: SVEDRSSYNEQF

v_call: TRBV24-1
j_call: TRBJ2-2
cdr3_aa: ATSDLGTGELF

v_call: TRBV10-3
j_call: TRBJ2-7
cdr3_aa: AISDDRYEQY

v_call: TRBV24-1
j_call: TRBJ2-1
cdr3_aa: ATSDSGSQARNEQF

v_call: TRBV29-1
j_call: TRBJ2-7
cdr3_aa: SVDRGDSYEQY

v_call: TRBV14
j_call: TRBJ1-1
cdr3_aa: ASSRKDRQNTEAF

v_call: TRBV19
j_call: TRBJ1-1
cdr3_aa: ASSFSLQNTETF

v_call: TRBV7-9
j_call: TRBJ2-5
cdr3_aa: ASSIDRDEEAQY

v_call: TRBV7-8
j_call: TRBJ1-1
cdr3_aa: ASSLAPGAEAF

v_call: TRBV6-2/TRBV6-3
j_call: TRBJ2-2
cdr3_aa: ASSSPRGYTGALF

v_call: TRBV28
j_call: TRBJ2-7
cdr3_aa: ASSFGEDSSSYEQY

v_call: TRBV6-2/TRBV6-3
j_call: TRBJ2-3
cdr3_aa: ASSLWGADTQY

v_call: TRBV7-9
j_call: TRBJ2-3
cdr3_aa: ASSIRDTGPDTQY

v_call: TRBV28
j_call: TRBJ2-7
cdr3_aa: ASSPTGPYEQY

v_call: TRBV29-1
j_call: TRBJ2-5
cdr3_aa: SVDPSQETQY

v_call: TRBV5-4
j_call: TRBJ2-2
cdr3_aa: ASSATGTTNTGELF

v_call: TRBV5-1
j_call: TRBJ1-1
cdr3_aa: ASSLDYGGLAF

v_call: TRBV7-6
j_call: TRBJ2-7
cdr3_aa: ASSFSGSGVEQY

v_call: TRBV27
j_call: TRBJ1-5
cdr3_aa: ASSKGTADQPQH

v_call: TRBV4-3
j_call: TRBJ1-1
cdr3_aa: ASSLRMMQGAQTEAF

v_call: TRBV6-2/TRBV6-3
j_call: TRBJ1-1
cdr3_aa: ASSYSFQGDIMNTEAF

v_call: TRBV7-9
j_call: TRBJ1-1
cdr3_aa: ASSFSLTEAF

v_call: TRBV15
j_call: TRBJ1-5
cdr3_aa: ATSYSRDQPQH

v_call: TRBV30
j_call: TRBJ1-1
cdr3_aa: AWSVVRGTEAF

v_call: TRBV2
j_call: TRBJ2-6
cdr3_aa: ASSEGVVRVSGANVLT

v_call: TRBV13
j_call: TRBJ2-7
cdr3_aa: ASSFTGDNSYEQY

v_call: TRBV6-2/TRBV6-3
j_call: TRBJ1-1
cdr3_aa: ASSYGHEDMNTEAF

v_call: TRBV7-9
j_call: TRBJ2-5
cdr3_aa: ASSSVDETQY

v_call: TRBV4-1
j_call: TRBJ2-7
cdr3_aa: ASSRAGTPSPYEQY

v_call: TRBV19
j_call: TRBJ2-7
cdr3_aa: ASSIDRREQY

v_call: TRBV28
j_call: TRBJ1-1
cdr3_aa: ASSPETGMNTEAF

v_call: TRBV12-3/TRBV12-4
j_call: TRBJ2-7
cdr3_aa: ASSPIPWRHLTYEQH